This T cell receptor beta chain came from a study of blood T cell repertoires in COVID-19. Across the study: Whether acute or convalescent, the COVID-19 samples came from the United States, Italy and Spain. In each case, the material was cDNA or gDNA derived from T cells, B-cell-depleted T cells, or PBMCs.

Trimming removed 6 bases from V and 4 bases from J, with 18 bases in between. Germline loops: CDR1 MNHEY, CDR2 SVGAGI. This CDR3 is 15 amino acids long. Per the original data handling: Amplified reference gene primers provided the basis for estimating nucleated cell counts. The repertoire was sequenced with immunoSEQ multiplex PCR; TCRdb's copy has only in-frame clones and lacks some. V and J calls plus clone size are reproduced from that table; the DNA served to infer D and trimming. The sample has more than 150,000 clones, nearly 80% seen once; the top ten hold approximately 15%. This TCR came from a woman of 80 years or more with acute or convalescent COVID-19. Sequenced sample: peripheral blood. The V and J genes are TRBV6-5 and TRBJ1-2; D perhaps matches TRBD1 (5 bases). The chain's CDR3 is CASRDPTGVGYGYTF. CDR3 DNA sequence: TGTGCCAGCAGAGATCCTACAGGCGTGGGCTATGGCTACACCTTC.